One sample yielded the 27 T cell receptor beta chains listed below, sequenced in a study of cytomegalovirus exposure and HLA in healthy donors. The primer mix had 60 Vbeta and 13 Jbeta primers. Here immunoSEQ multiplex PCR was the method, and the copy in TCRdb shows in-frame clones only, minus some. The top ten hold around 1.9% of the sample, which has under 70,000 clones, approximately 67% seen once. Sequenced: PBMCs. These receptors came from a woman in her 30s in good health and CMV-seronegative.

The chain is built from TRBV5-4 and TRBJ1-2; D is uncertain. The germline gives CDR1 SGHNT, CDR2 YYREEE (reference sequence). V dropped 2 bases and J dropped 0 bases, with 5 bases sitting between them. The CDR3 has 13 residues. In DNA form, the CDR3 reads TGTGCCAGCAGCTTCCAGGCTAACTATGGCTACACCTTC. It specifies CASSFQANYGYTF.

The CDR3 loop is CASSLVAGHQETQYF. CDR3 DNA: TGTGCCAGCAGCTTAGTAGCGGGGCACCAAGAGACCCAGTACTTC. The chain links TRBV11-3 to TRBJ2-5, with 8 bases aligning to TRBD2. The CDR3 covers 15 residues. J gave up 0 bases and V 1 base, and 1 base lay outside the gene matches. CDR1 and CDR2 (germline): SGHNT, YENEEA.

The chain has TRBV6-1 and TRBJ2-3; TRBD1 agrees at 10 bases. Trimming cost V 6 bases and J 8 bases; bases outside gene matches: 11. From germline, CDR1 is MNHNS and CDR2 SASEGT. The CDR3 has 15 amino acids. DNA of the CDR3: TGTGCCAGCAGAGTTCCGGGACAGGGGATTGGTACGCAGTATTTT. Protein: CASRVPGQGIGTQYF.

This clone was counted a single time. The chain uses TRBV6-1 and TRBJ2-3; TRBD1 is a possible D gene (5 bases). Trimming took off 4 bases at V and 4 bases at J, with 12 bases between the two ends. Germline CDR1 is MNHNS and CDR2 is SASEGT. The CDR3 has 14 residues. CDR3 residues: CASSGRGWADTQYF. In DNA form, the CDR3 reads TGTGCCAGCAGTGGAAGGGGTTGGGCAGATACGCAGTATTTT.

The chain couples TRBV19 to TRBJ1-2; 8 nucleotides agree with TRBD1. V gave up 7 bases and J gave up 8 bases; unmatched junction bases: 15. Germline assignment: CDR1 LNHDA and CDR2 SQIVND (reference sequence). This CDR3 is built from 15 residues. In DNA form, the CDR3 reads TGTGCCAGTACCCCCGGTTCTGGACAGGGTAGGGGCTACACCTTC. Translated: CASTPGSGQGRGYTF.

The CDR3 sequence is CASSSHREANYGYTF. DNA for the CDR3: TGCGCCAGCAGCTCCCACAGGGAAGCTAACTATGGCTACACCTTC. The rearrangement links TRBV5-1 to TRBJ1-2, with D possibly TRBD1 on 6 matching bases. V was clipped by 3 bases and J by 0 bases, with 12 bases between them. The CDR3 totals 15 residues. Germline V gene sequence: CDR1 SGHRS, CDR2 YFSETQ.

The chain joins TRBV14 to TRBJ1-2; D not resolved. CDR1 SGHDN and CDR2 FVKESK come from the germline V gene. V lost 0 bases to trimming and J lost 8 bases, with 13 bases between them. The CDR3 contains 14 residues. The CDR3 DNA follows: TGTGCCAGCAGCCAAGAAATGAGGGTTGGCGGCTACACCTTC. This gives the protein CASSQEMRVGGYTF.

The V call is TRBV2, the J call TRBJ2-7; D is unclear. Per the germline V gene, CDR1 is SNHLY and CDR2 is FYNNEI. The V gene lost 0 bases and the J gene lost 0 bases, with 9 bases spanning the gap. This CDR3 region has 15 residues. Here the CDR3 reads CASSEAYRSSYEQYF. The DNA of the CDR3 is TGTGCCAGCAGTGAAGCGTATAGGAGCTCCTACGAGCAGTACTTC.

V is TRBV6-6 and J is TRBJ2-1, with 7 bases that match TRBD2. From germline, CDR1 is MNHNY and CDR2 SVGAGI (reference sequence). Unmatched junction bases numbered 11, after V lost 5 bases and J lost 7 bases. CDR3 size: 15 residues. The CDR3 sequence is CASSPSGGGRNEQFF. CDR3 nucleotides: TGTGCCAGCAGTCCCTCCGGCGGGGGAAGGAATGAGCAGTTCTTC.

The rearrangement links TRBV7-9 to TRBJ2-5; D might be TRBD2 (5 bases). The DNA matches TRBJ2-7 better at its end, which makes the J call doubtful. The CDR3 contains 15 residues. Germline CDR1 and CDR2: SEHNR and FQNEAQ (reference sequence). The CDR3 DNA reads TGTGCCAGCAGCTCCCGACGTAGCGCGGGCTACGAGCAGTACTTC. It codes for CASSSRRSAGYEQYF.

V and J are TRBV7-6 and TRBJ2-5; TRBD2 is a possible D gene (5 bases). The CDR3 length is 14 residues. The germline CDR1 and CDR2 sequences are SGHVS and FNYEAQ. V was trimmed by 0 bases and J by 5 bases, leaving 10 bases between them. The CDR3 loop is CASSLAGGWETQYF. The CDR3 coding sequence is TGTGCCAGCAGCTTAGCGGGCGGGTGGGAGACCCAGTACTTC. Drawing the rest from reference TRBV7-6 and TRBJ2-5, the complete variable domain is GAGVSQSPRYKVTKRGQDVALRCDPISGHVSLYWYRQALGQGPEFLTYFNYEAQQDKSGLPNDRFSAERPEGSISTLTIQRTEQRDSAMYRCASSLAGGWETQYFGPGTRLLVL.

CDR3 in DNA: TGTGCCAGCAGCGTAGACCCTGGGACAGGAGGAAACACCATATATTTT. Translation gives CASSVDPGTGGNTIYF. The chain links TRBV9 to TRBJ1-3; TRBD1 agrees at 8 bases. Germline lookup yields CDR1 SGDLS and CDR2 YYNGEE. J was trimmed by 4 bases and V by 0 bases; bases with no gene match: 6. This CDR3 spans 16 amino acids.

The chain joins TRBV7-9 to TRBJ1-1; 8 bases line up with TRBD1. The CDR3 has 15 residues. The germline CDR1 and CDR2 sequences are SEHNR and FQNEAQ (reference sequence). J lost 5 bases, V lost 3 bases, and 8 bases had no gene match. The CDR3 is CASSFPGQGRTEAFF. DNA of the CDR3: TGTGCCAGCAGCTTCCCAGGACAGGGAAGAACTGAAGCTTTCTTT.

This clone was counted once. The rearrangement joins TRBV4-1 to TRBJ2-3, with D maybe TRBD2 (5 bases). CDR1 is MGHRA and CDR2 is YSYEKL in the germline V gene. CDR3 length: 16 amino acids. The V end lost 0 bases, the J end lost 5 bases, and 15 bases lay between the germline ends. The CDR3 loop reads CASSQDWASPRDTQYF. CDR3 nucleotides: TGCGCCAGCAGCCAAGATTGGGCTAGCCCAAGAGATACGCAGTATTTT.

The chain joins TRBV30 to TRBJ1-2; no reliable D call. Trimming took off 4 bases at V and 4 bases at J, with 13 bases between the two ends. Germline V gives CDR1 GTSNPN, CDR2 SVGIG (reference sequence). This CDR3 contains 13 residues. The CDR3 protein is CAWISEGGYGYTF. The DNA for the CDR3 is TGTGCCTGGATTTCAGAGGGCGGCTATGGCTACACCTTC.

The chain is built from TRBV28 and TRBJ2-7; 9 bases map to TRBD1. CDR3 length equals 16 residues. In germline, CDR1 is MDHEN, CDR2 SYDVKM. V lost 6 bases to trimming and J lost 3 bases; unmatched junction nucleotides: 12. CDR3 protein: CASSPAGTGSNYEQYF. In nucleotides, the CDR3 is TGTGCCAGCAGCCCCGCCGGGACAGGGTCCAACTACGAGCAGTACTTC.

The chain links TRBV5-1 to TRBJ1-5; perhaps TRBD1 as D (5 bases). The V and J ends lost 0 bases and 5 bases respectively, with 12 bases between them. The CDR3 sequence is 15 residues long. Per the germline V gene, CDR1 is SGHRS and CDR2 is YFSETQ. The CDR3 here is CASSLAGDPHQPQHF. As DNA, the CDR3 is TGCGCCAGCAGCTTGGCGGGGGATCCCCATCAGCCCCAGCATTTT.

The CDR3 coding sequence is TGTGCCAGCAGCCAGTCAGAGACAGGGTCCTACGAGCAGTACTTC. It encodes CASSQSETGSYEQYF. The chain carries TRBV9 and TRBJ2-7, with 7 positions matching TRBD1. Looked up from germline, CDR1 is SGDLS and CDR2 is YYNGEE. The CDR3 runs to 15 residues. V dropped 4 bases and J dropped 1; count of bases not matched to a gene: 8.

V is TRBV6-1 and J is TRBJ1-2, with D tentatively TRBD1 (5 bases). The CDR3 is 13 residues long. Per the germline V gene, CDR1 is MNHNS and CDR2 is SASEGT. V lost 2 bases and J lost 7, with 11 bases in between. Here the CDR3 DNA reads TGTGCCAGCAGTGAATTTCGGGACTCTGGCTACACCTTC. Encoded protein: CASSEFRDSGYTF.

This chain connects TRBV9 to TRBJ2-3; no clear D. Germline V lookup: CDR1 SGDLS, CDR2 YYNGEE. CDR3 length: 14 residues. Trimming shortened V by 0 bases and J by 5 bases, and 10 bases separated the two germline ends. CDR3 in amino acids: CASSVVNSGDTQYF. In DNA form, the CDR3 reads TGTGCCAGCAGCGTAGTGAATTCGGGAGATACGCAGTATTTT.

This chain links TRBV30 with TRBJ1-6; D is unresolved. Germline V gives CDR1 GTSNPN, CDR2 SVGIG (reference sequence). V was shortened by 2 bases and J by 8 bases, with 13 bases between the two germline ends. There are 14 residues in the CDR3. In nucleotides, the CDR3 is TGTGCCTGGAGTACGGGAAAAATGGATTCACCCCTCCACTTT. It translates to CAWSTGKMDSPLHF.

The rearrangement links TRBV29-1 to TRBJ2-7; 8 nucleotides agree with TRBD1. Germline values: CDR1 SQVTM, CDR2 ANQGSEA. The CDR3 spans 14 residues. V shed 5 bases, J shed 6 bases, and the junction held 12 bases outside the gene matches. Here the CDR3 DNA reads TGCAGCGTTACACAGGACAGGGCGTCTGGCGAGCAGTACTTC. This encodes CSVTQDRASGEQYF.

For the CDR3, the DNA is TGTGCCAGCAGTATTTCCGAGTCAGATACGCAGTATTTT. Its protein is CASSISESDTQYF. This chain links TRBV6-5 with TRBJ2-3; D is uncertain. V was pared by 5 bases and J by 4 bases, with 10 bases between. The CDR3 spans 13 residues. The germline V gene encodes CDR1 MNHEY and CDR2 SVGAGI.

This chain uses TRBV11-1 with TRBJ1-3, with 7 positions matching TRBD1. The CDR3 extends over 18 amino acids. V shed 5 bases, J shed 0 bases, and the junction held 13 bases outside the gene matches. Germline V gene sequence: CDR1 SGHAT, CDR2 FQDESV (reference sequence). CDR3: CASSPPGQVGFSGNTIYF. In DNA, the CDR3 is TGTGCCAGCAGCCCCCCCGGACAGGTGGGATTCTCTGGAAACACCATATATTTT.

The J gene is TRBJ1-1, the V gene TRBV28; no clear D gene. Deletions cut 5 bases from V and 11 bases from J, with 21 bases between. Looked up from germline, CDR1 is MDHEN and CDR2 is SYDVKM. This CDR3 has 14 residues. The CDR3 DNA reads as TGTGCCAGCAGTAGGACCGCCCACACGGGGAGGGCTTTCTTT. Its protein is CASSRTAHTGRAFF.

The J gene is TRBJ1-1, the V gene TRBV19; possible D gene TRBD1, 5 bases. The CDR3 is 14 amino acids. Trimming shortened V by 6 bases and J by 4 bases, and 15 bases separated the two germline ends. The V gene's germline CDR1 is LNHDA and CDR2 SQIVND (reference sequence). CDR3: CASSPTGGGTEAFF. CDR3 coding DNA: TGTGCCAGTAGCCCAACTGGGGGGGGCACTGAAGCTTTCTTT. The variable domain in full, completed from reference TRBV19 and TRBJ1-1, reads DGGITQSPKYLFRKEGQNVTLSCEQNLNHDAMYWYRQDPGQGLRLIYYSQIVNDFQKGDIAEGYSVSREKKESFPLTVTSAQKNPTAFYLCASSPTGGGTEAFFGQGTRLTVV.

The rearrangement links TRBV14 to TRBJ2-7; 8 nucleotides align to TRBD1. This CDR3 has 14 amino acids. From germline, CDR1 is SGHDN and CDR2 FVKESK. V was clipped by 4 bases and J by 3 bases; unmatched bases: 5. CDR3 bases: TGTGCCAGCAGCCGCCGGGACAGGCACTACGAGCAGTACTTC. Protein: CASSRRDRHYEQYF.